The rows below give T cell receptor beta chains drawn from one sample of a study of vaccination and CD4 T cells after COVID-19. MiXCR, applied by TCRdb to the PCR reads, yields one record per CDR3 protein. The profile shows about 20,000 distinct CDR3 sequences, 55% of them singletons. The antigens for these receptors are not known. Sequenced: CD4+ T cells from blood, cultured in vitro. These receptors were taken from a human donor who had recovered from COVID-19. The CDR3 runs from the conserved cysteine through the conserved F or W.

v_gene	j_gene	CDR3aa
TRBV15	TRBJ1-5	CATSRDGVYQPQHF
TRBV20-1	TRBJ1-2	CSARVGEIDGYTF
TRBV4-3	TRBJ2-1	CASSQEGTGGGEQFF
TRBV5-5	TRBJ2-3	CASSLGLSDVRGTQYF
TRBV19	TRBJ1-5	CASSAGTGGGQPQHF
TRBV20-1	TRBJ1-1	CSAVKAGIRNTEAFF
TRBV6-1	TRBJ1-6	CASTGNAVRSPLHF
TRBV24-1	TRBJ2-1	CATSARVGYNEQFF
TRBV7-2	TRBJ2-5	CASSGETQYF
TRBV6-5	TRBJ1-2	CASSYGSLYGYTF
TRBV11-2	TRBJ2-1	CASSLTGQEYNEQFF
TRBV5-4	TRBJ2-5	CASSLVFGLAGKETQYF
TRBV7-2	TRBJ2-7	CASSPTRREQYF
TRBV20-1	TRBJ2-5	CSARDPRGGVQETQYF
TRBV6-5	TRBJ2-2	CASSWVAIQGRLAGELFF
TRBV6-1	TRBJ2-7	CASSLGPFSYEQYF
TRBV2	TRBJ2-5	CAAGEQRETQYF
TRBV11-2	TRBJ2-3	CASSLRGGAARTDTQYF
TRBV20-1	TRBJ1-2	CSASQGAISPPF
TRBV6-5	TRBJ1-2	CASSYWNRGDHNYGYTF
TRBV2	TRBJ2-3	CASSVGAGGDTQYF
TRBV2	TRBJ1-2	CASSEMGNYGYTF
TRBV28	TRBJ1-1	CASLTSGHENTEAFF
TRBV6-1	TRBJ2-2	CASKGISTGELFF
TRBV20-1	TRBJ1-1	CSAKAGNTEAFF
TRBV27	TRBJ1-2	CASHILQEPFRYGYTF
TRBV7-3	TRBJ2-1	CASSFNSGTGSSEQFF
TRBV28	TRBJ2-7	CASRGERGQYF
TRBV18	TRBJ2-1	CASSPRDSSLGSNEQFF
TRBV28	TRBJ2-1	CASSLPSGRGSYEQFF
TRBV19	TRBJ1-5	CASSIKIDSNQPQHF
TRBV11-2	TRBJ2-7	CASSLAPQGYEQYF
TRBV11-3	TRBJ1-6	CASSFVVSRGRNSPLHF
TRBV12-3/TRBV12-4	TRBJ2-1	CASSWGQGRANEQFF
TRBV12-3/TRBV12-4	TRBJ2-6	CASTGSSGANVLTF
TRBV6-2/TRBV6-3	TRBJ2-5	CASSYPARGVETQYF
TRBV28	TRBJ2-7	CASSLDDIGDLTYEQYF
TRBV2	TRBJ1-1	CSSGGEENTEAFF
TRBV6-1	TRBJ2-7	CASSEAVRGYEQYF
TRBV29-1	TRBJ1-2	CSVAYGSYGYTF
TRBV5-1	TRBJ2-3	CASSFSGGARDTQYF
TRBV10-3	TRBJ1-6	CAISELGAATSGSPLHF
TRBV19	.	CASSPPGSGLEQYF
TRBV20-1	TRBJ2-1	CSAMDRGSYNEQFF
TRBV20-1	TRBJ2-7	CSARSGTSYEQYF
TRBV5-1	TRBJ2-3	CASSPTPSPSGGGDTQYF
TRBV7-9	TRBJ2-4	CASSFRGTGMDIQYF
TRBV4-2	TRBJ1-5	CASSLRGYSNQPQHF
TRBV7-9	TRBJ1-1	CASSAGAFF
TRBV6-2/TRBV6-3	TRBJ1-5	CASSYVEDQPQHF
TRBV6-2/TRBV6-3	TRBJ1-1	CASTFDGKNTEAFF
TRBV7-2	TRBJ2-2	CASSYYRATGELFF
TRBV6-5	TRBJ1-6	CASSYSDRVAASPLHF